This passage covers 18 T cell receptor beta chains from one sample sequenced in a study of blood T cell repertoires in COVID-19. Here immunoSEQ multiplex PCR was the method, and the copy in TCRdb shows in-frame clones only, minus some. Among tens of thousands of clones listed, 89% were seen once. The sample taken for sequencing was peripheral blood. The receptors shown here come from a man aged 55 to 70 with active COVID-19.

V gene TRBV27 combines with J gene TRBJ2-6, with no clear D. CDR1 and CDR2 from the germline V gene are MNHEY and SMNVEV (reference sequence). CDR3 length: 14 residues. Trimming cost V 3 bases and J 0 bases, with 3 bases left between them. CDR3 protein: CASSFSSGANVLTF. As DNA, the CDR3 is TGTGCCAGCAGTTTCTCCTCTGGGGCCAACGTCCTGACTTTC.

This chain uses TRBV6-5 with TRBJ1-5; 8 nucleotides agree with TRBD1. V lost 7 bases, J lost 6 bases, and 11 bases stayed unmatched. The CDR3 extends over 15 amino acids. Germline CDR1 MNHEY, CDR2 SVGAGI. CDR3: CASTTITGGGQPQHF. CDR3 nucleotides: TGTGCCAGCACCACTATAACAGGGGGAGGTCAGCCCCAGCATTTT.

The CDR3 DNA reads as TGTGCCAGCAGCCCCCGGGCAGGGGAAGCAGATACGCAGTATTTT. Amino acid sequence: CASSPRAGEADTQYF. V usage is TRBV4-2 and J usage is TRBJ2-3, with D perhaps matching TRBD1 (6 bases). The CDR3 consists of 15 residues. In germline, CDR1 is LGHNA, CDR2 YNFKEQ. Trimming removed 4 bases from V and 4 bases from J, with 15 bases in between.

This clone has only one observation. V usage is TRBV2 and J usage is TRBJ1-4; 9 nucleotides match TRBD1. The CDR3 length is 16 residues. With V trimmed by 2 bases and J by 8 bases, 9 bases remained unmatched. CDR1 is SNHLY, CDR2 FYNNEI, per germline. The CDR3 here is CASSEWDRDGREKLFF. The CDR3 region has the DNA TGTGCCAGCAGTGAATGGGACAGGGACGGTAGAGAAAAACTGTTTTTT.

The chain uses TRBV6-2 or TRBV6-3 and TRBJ2-4; D ambiguous. V was pared by 3 bases and J by 1 base, with 10 bases between. The CDR3 covers 15 residues. CDR1 and CDR2 (germline): MNHEY, SVGEGT. CDR3 residues: CASSYGMRAKNIQYF. For the CDR3, the DNA is TGTGCCAGCAGTTATGGTATGAGGGCCAAAAACATTCAGTACTTC.

The V call is TRBV10-3, the J call TRBJ1-2; D uncertain. Trimming cost V 1 base and J 1 base, with 4 bases left between them. Germline assignment: CDR1 ENHRY and CDR2 SYGVKD. This CDR3 spans 13 amino acids. The CDR3 coding sequence is TGTGCCATCAGTGAGTTGAGTAACTATGGCTACACCTTC. Translating it yields CAISELSNYGYTF.

CDR3 nucleotide sequence: TGCGCCAGCAGCCTAGGGGCGTCGGTCGGTTCACCCCTCCACTTT. Translation gives CASSLGASVGSPLHF. This chain links TRBV5-1 with TRBJ1-6, with D maybe TRBD1 (5 bases). CDR3 length equals 15 residues. The germline V gene encodes CDR1 SGHRS and CDR2 YFSETQ. V lost 4 bases and J lost 9, with 17 bases in between. Looking up the rest from reference TRBV5-1 and TRBJ1-6 gives the full variable domain: KAGVTQTPRYLIKTRGQQVTLSCSPISGHRSVSWYQQTPGQGLQFLFEYFSETQRNKGNFPGRFSGRQFSNSRSEMNVSTLELGDSALYLCASSLGASVGSPLHFGNGTRLTVT.

This clone occurred once. The gene calls are TRBV10-3 and TRBJ1-3, with D unresolved. CDR1 is ENHRY, CDR2 SYGVKD, per germline. Trimming pared 11 bases from V and 0 bases from J, leaving 5 bases between. There are 11 residues in the CDR3. The CDR3 DNA sequence: TGTGCCTCCCACTCTGGAAACACCATATATTTT. It codes for CASHSGNTIYF.

The chain employs TRBV19 and TRBJ2-1; 7 nucleotides line up with TRBD1. This CDR3 is 15 amino acids long. Germline V gene data show CDR1 as LNHDA and CDR2 as SQIVND (reference sequence). Trimming cost V 6 bases and J 3 bases; bases outside gene matches: 8. The DNA of the CDR3 is TGTGCCAGTAGGGCAGGCGGACAGGACTACAATGAGCAGTTCTTC. Its translation: CASRAGGQDYNEQFF.

This clone turned up a few times. The rearrangement links TRBV6-2 or TRBV6-3 to TRBJ2-7; 11 bases align to TRBD2. With 5 bases clipped from V and 3 bases from J, the junction kept 6 bases outside the gene matches. This CDR3 contains 15 residues. The V gene's germline CDR1 is MNHEY and CDR2 SVGEGT. CDR3 sequence: CASSVTSGSYYEQYF. The CDR3, as DNA: TGTGCCAGCAGTGTTACTAGCGGGAGCTACTACGAGCAGTACTTC.

This sequence joins TRBV5-6 and TRBJ2-1, with 9 bases identical to TRBD2. The CDR3 loop spans 12 amino acids. Germline CDR1 is SGHDT and CDR2 is YYEEEE. V dropped 0 bases and J dropped 12; count of bases not matched to a gene: 1. The CDR3 DNA reads TGTGCCAGCAGCTTGGGGCGGGAGGGGCAGTTCTTC. Its protein is CASSLGREGQFF.

V usage is TRBV10-3 and J usage is TRBJ1-2; maybe TRBD1 (5 bases). Deletions cut 7 bases from V and 7 bases from J, with 19 bases between. CDR1 and CDR2 from the germline V gene are ENHRY and SYGVKD. This CDR3 contains 14 residues. CDR3 in amino acids: CAIMEGTSMGGYTF. The DNA of the CDR3 is TGTGCCATCATGGAGGGGACCTCTATGGGTGGCTACACCTTC.

The V gene is TRBV4-2, the J gene TRBJ2-2, with a possible D match to TRBD2 (6 bases). V dropped 7 bases and J dropped 1 base, with 13 bases sitting between them. Germline CDR1 is LGHNA and CDR2 is YNFKEQ. CDR3 length: 15 residues. CDR3 coding DNA: TGTGCCAGCACTCATGCGGAGGGGAACACCGGGGAGCTGTTTTTT. Amino acid sequence: CASTHAEGNTGELFF.

Regarding this clone: Additional DNA sequences in this sample encode the identical CDR3. This chain uses TRBV28 with TRBJ1-5; the match to TRBD1 covers 8 bases. The germline CDR1 and CDR2 sequences are MDHEN and SYDVKM. V dropped 5 bases and J dropped 5; count of bases not matched to a gene: 5. The CDR3 sequence is 14 residues long. The CDR3 coding sequence is TGTGCCAGCAGTCCCGGACAGGGCGATCAGCCCCAGCATTTT. It translates to CASSPGQGDQPQHF.

The genes are TRBV7-3 and TRBJ2-2; the D gene is possibly TRBD1 (6 bases). Germline CDR1 and CDR2: SGHTA and FQGTGA. This CDR3 has 15 amino acids. V dropped 2 bases and J dropped 8 bases, with 15 bases sitting between them. The CDR3 DNA follows: TGTGCCAGCAGCTTAGCTTCAGGGGTTTCGGGGGAGCTGTTTTTT. Its protein product is CASSLASGVSGELFF. The whole variable domain, filled in from reference TRBV7-3 and TRBJ2-2, reads GAGVSQTPSNKVTEKGKYVELRCDPISGHTALYWYRQSLGQGPEFLIYFQGTGAADDSGLPNDRFFAVRPEGSVSTLKIQRTERGDSAVYLCASSLASGVSGELFFGEGSRLTVL.

The chain employs TRBV7-8 and TRBJ2-7; TRBD2 is a possible D gene (7 bases). This CDR3 region has 16 residues. Germline V CDR1 and CDR2: SGHVS, FQNEAQ. The ends were cut back, 0 bases at V and 3 bases at J, with 15 bases in the middle. The CDR3 reads CASSLARGASGYEQYF. The CDR3 DNA is TGTGCCAGCAGCTTAGCTAGGGGGGCTAGCGGCTACGAGCAGTACTTC.

The chain couples TRBV27 to TRBJ2-3, with 7 nucleotides matching TRBD2. V dropped 6 bases and J dropped 7; count of bases not matched to a gene: 10. Germline V lookup: CDR1 MNHEY, CDR2 SMNVEV (reference sequence). This CDR3 spans 14 amino acids. CDR3 bases: TGTGCCAGCAGCCGGCGGGGGTTGGAACATACGCAGTATTTT. Its protein product is CASSRRGLEHTQYF.

This clone appeared a few times. The V and J genes are TRBV9 and TRBJ2-7; 9 nucleotides agree with TRBD1. CDR3 length equals 15 residues. J gave up 1 base and V 0 bases, and 2 bases lay outside the gene matches. The V gene's germline CDR1 is SGDLS and CDR2 YYNGEE. CDR3 nucleotides: TGTGCCAGCAGCGTAGACGGGACAGGGTCCTACGAGCAGTACTTC. Amino acid sequence: CASSVDGTGSYEQYF.